What follows are 17 T cell receptor beta chains derived from one specimen sequenced in a study of T-cell memory formation after mild COVID-19. One entry per CDR3 protein, called by TCRdb with MiXCR from the 5' RACE reads. The sample yields hundreds of thousands of distinct CDR3 sequences, about 20% seen once. The material sequenced was PBMCs or a T cell subset sorted from them (not recorded which). The receptors stem from an adult woman who had mild COVID-19 (a few samples of this study predate the infection). Cell type and time point are not known.

This sequence joins TRBV6-1 and TRBJ2-2; TRBD1 matches at 11 bases. The CDR3 is 16 residues long. V shed 2 bases and J 10 bases; nucleotides not matched to a gene: 9. CDR1 and CDR2 (germline): MNHNS, SASEGT. The CDR3 DNA follows: TGTGCCAGCAGTGAAATGCCCGGACAGGGGGCGACGGAGCTGTTTTTT. It translates to CASSEMPGQGATELFF.

The rearrangement links TRBV5-1 to TRBJ1-2; D remains ambiguous. CDR1 is SGHRS and CDR2 is YFSETQ in the germline V gene. The CDR3 is 14 amino acids. V lost 6 bases to trimming and J lost 2 bases, with 14 bases between them. DNA for the CDR3: TGCGCCAGCATCCCACGAACGGGCAACTATGGCTACACCTTC. This codes for CASIPRTGNYGYTF.

This clonotype has a handful of counts. The chain couples TRBV5-1 to TRBJ2-5, with D maybe TRBD1 (6 bases). Germline V CDR1 and CDR2: SGHRS, YFSETQ. The CDR3 spans 14 residues. Trimming stripped 5 bases from V and 3 bases from J, with 14 bases between. The CDR3 nucleotides are TGCGCCAGCAGGTGGAACAGGGTAGAAGAGACCCAGTACTTC. Amino acid sequence: CASRWNRVEETQYF. The full variable domain, in which reference TRBV5-1 and TRBJ2-5 provide the parts outside the CDR3, is KAGVTQTPRYLIKTRGQQVTLSCSPISGHRSVSWYQQTPGQGLQFLFEYFSETQRNKGNFPGRFSGRQFSNSRSEMNVSTLELGDSALYLCASRWNRVEETQYFGPGTRLLVL.

The rearrangement joins TRBV20-1 to TRBJ2-7; no definite D call. V lost 1 base and J 1 base, leaving 8 bases between the germline ends. CDR1 is DFQATT and CDR2 is SNEGSKA in the germline V gene (reference sequence). CDR3 length: 13 residues. The CDR3 DNA follows: TGCAGTGCTAGAGGGGAATTATCCTACGAGCAGTACTTC. Its translation: CSARGELSYEQYF.

This chain joins TRBV12-3 or TRBV12-4 and TRBJ1-5; no firm D call. Trimming removed 2 bases from V and 6 bases from J, with 8 bases in between. This CDR3 spans 13 amino acids. CDR3 sequence (DNA): TGTGCCAGCAGTTTACGGGAACGTCAGCCCCAGCATTTT. This sequence encodes CASSLRERQPQHF.

A few counts support this clonotype. The genes are TRBV30 and TRBJ1-4; 9 bases match TRBD1. The CDR3 totals 14 residues. The J segment lost 7 bases and the V segment lost 3 bases, leaving 6 bases of the junction unmatched. The germline CDR1 and CDR2 sequences are GTSNPN and SVGIG (reference sequence). The CDR3, as DNA: TGTGCCTGGAGCCGCGGGACAGGGCTTGAAAAACTGTTTTTT. Translated, it gives CAWSRGTGLEKLFF. Together with reference TRBV30 and TRBJ1-4, the CDR3 gives the full variable domain: SQTIHQWPATLVQPVGSPLSLECTVEGTSNPNLYWYRQAAGRGLQLLFYSVGIGQISSEVPQNLSASRPQDRQFILSSKKLLLSDSGFYLCAWSRGTGLEKLFFGSGTQLSVL.

This clonotype has more than one count but fewer than ten. The chain employs TRBV2 and TRBJ2-3; D possibly corresponds to TRBD1 (6 bases). V lost 6 bases and J lost 1, with 14 bases in between. From germline, CDR1 is SNHLY and CDR2 FYNNEI. The CDR3 runs 15 residues. The CDR3 sequence is CASSEQGSGTDTQYF. CDR3 in DNA: TGTGCCAGCAGCGAACAGGGAAGTGGCACAGATACGCAGTATTTT.

This clonotype was picked up a small number of times. The chain carries TRBV7-6 and TRBJ2-5; D is unclear. Looked up from germline, CDR1 is SGHVS and CDR2 is FNYEAQ. V was cut by 0 bases and J by 3 bases, with 8 bases left in between. The CDR3 spans 14 residues. CDR3 in amino acids: CASSLALSEETQYF. CDR3 sequence (DNA): TGTGCCAGCAGCTTAGCCCTGTCGGAAGAGACCCAGTACTTC.

This chain joins TRBV12-3 or TRBV12-4 and TRBJ1-1; D might be TRBD1 (5 bases). The ends were cut back, 6 bases at V and 1 base at J, with 18 bases in the middle. The CDR3 extends over 16 amino acids. CDR3 amino acids: CASRPRAGHRNTEAFF. The CDR3 coding sequence is TGTGCCAGCAGACCCCGGGCAGGGCATCGGAACACTGAAGCTTTCTTT.

The V and J genes are TRBV7-8 and TRBJ2-1, with D perhaps TRBD1 (5 bases). From germline, CDR1 is SGHVS and CDR2 FQNEAQ. V dropped 2 bases and J dropped 7 bases, with 9 bases sitting between them. This CDR3 has 13 residues. Written as DNA, the CDR3 is TGTGCCAGCAGCTTACTTCAGGGAAATGAGCAGTTCTTC. This codes for CASSLLQGNEQFF.

This clonotype was recorded many times. The chain links TRBV5-1 to TRBJ2-1; D might be TRBD2 (5 bases). The germline gives CDR1 SGHRS, CDR2 YFSETQ. The CDR3 is made up of 17 amino acids. Trimming removed 0 bases from V and 0 bases from J, with 13 bases in between. This CDR3 is CASSLEGSGSSYNEQFF. In nucleotides, the CDR3 is TGCGCCAGCAGCTTGGAAGGGTCGGGGAGCTCCTACAATGAGCAGTTCTTC. The variable domain in full, with the rest retrieved from reference TRBV5-1 and TRBJ2-1, is KAGVTQTPRYLIKTRGQQVTLSCSPISGHRSVSWYQQTPGQGLQFLFEYFSETQRNKGNFPGRFSGRQFSNSRSEMNVSTLELGDSALYLCASSLEGSGSSYNEQFFGPGTRLTVL.

This clonotype turned up a few times. The chain uses TRBV11-2 and TRBJ2-3; tentatively, D is TRBD2 (6 bases). The CDR3 has 15 residues. Trimming stripped 1 base from V and 6 bases from J, with 14 bases between. Germline loops: CDR1 SGHAT, CDR2 FQNNGV. Here the CDR3 DNA reads TGTGCCAGCAGCTTAGTGGCCCTGGGGAGGGATACGCAGTATTTT. Its protein is CASSLVALGRDTQYF.

The genes are TRBV20-1 and TRBJ1-5, with TRBD1 identical over 7 bases. V lost 3 bases and J lost 5; bases outside the gene matches: 4. This CDR3 region has 13 residues. CDR1 is DFQATT and CDR2 is SNEGSKA in the germline V gene (reference sequence). The CDR3 DNA reads as TGCAGTGCTAGGCGGCAGGGGGATCAGCCCCAGCATTTT. Protein: CSARRQGDQPQHF.

The J gene is TRBJ1-3, the V gene TRBV4-1; 7 bases are a match to TRBD1. The CDR3 runs to 17 residues. CDR1 MGHRA and CDR2 YSYEKL come from the germline V gene. Trimming cost V 2 bases and J 0 bases; bases outside gene matches: 7. CDR3 DNA sequence: TGCGCCAGCAGCCAACATACAGGGGTTTTCTCTGGAAACACCATATATTTT. Encoded protein: CASSQHTGVFSGNTIYF.

This clonotype was seen a few times. The chain uses TRBV7-9 and TRBJ1-2; D call uncertain. CDR3 length: 12 residues. Germline-derived CDR1 and CDR2 are SEHNR and FQNEAQ (reference sequence). Trimming shortened V by 4 bases and J by 8 bases, and 11 bases separated the two germline ends. CDR3 in amino acids: CASSSDIEGYTF. The CDR3 DNA reads TGTGCCAGCAGCTCGGATATAGAAGGCTACACCTTC.

The genes are TRBV7-9 and TRBJ1-2; D call uncertain. CDR3 size: 13 residues. The V end lost 5 bases, the J end lost 5 bases, and 12 bases lay between the germline ends. CDR1 and CDR2 (germline): SEHNR, FQNEAQ (reference sequence). In DNA, the CDR3 is TGTGCCAGCAGCCCTGGGTCCGTTTATGGCTACACCTTC. Amino acid sequence: CASSPGSVYGYTF.

This clonotype counts as large (0.1 to 1%). CDR3 amino acids: CASSLTGSHTDTQYF. Here the CDR3 DNA reads TGTGCCAGCAGCTTAACGGGTAGCCACACAGATACGCAGTATTTT. The V call is TRBV7-3, the J call TRBJ2-3; no definite D call. The length of the CDR3 is 15 residues. Germline V CDR1 and CDR2: SGHTA, FQGTGA. The V end was cut by 0 bases, the J end by 2 bases, with 9 bases between. Complete variable domain (other parts from reference TRBV7-3 and TRBJ2-3): GAGVSQTPSNKVTEKGKYVELRCDPISGHTALYWYRQSLGQGPEFLIYFQGTGAADDSGLPNDRFFAVRPEGSVSTLKIQRTERGDSAVYLCASSLTGSHTDTQYFGPGTRLTVL.